This is a list of T cell receptor beta chains from one sample in a study of blood T cell repertoires in COVID-19. Produced via immunoSEQ multiplex PCR; TCRdb's table is partial and in-frame only. This sample has around 100,000 clones, with almost 90% found just once. The sequencing sample was made of peripheral blood. The receptors stem from a human donor in a cohort sampled during active COVID-19. The CDR3 runs from the conserved cysteine through the conserved F or W. A D gene is named only where the DNA matches it firmly. Clone size is stated in some rows and not others, as once, few, many or a class when expanded.

clone size	J gene	D gene	V gene	CDR3 DNA	CDR3 protein
few	TRBJ1-1	-	TRBV19	TGTGCCAGTAGTATAATGGCAGTGAACACTGAAGCTTTCTTT	CASSIMAVNTEAFF
-	TRBJ1-6	-	TRBV9	TGTGCCAGCAGCCCTCGACAGGAGAATTCACCCCTCCACTTT	CASSPRQENSPLHF
-	TRBJ1-4	TRBD1	TRBV18	TGTGCCAGCTCCCGCGGGACAGGGAATGAAAAACTGTTTTTT	CASSRGTGNEKLFF
-	TRBJ1-6	-	TRBV5-6	TGTGCCAGCAGCTTGGGTTCGGTGCCGGGGTCAAGGGCCCTCCACTTT	CASSLGSVPGSRALHF
-	TRBJ2-3	-	TRBV7-9	TGTGCCAGCAGCTTAGGGGCTCTCCCTCTAGCGTCAGATACGCAGTATTTT	CASSLGALPLASDTQYF
-	TRBJ2-6	TRBD1	TRBV7-9	TGTGCCAGCAGCCCCGGGACAGGTGAGGTATCTGGGGCCAACGTCCTGACTTTC	CASSPGTGEVSGANVLTF
-	TRBJ2-1	TRBD2	TRBV19	TGTGCCAGTATTCCCCGACTAGCGGGAGGCTATGAGCAGTTCTTC	CASIPRLAGGYEQFF
-	TRBJ1-6	TRBD1	TRBV7-2	TGTGCCAGCAGCTGGGACAGGAATTCACCCCTCCACTTT	CASSWDRNSPLHF
-	TRBJ2-3	-	TRBV2	TGTGCCAGCAGTGTTAGTCTAGCTATCACGGATACGCAGTATTTT	CASSVSLAITDTQYF
-	TRBJ1-2	-	TRBV29-1	TGCAGCGCTTCGCGGATGGGGGCCGGGGATGGCTACACCTTC	CSASRMGAGDGYTF
-	TRBJ1-1	-	TRBV30	TGTGCCTGGAGTGGAGGCGGCACTGAAGCTTTCTTT	CAWSGGGTEAFF
-	TRBJ2-7	-	TRBV11-2	TGTGCCAGCAGCTTATTATCAGGGGATTCTTACGAGCAGTACTTC	CASSLLSGDSYEQYF
-	TRBJ1-1	TRBD1	TRBV5-1	TGCGCCAGCACCCAAACAGGGGGCGAATTGAGGACTGAAGCTTTCTTT	CASTQTGGELRTEAFF
once	TRBJ1-4	-	TRBV30	TGTGCCTGGAGTGTCTATATATCCGGACAGCCTAATGAAAAACTGTTTTTT	CAWSVYISGQPNEKLFF
-	TRBJ2-7	TRBD2	TRBV5-1	TGCGCCAGCGAGGGCGGACTAGCGGGAGCGAACGAGCAGTACTTC	CASEGGLAGANEQYF
once	TRBJ2-7	-	TRBV7-3	TGTGCCAGCAGCGAGCCGAGCCCTTTATTCCTCTACGAGCAGTACTTC	CASSEPSPLFLYEQYF
-	TRBJ2-1	TRBD2	TRBV3-1/TRBV3-2	TGTGCCAGCAGCCACTTGGTGACTAGCCAAGGGGACAATGAGCAGTTCTTC	CASSHLVTSQGDNEQFF
-	TRBJ2-2	TRBD2	TRBV6-5	TGTGCCAGCAGCTCGGGACTAGCGGGACGGCTGTTTTTT	CASSSGLAGRLFF
-	TRBJ2-3	TRBD2	TRBV7-9	TGTGCCAGCAGCAAAGGGACTAGCGGGATTAGCACAGATACGCAGTATTTT	CASSKGTSGISTDTQYF
-	TRBJ1-4	TRBD1	TRBV6-1	TGTGCCAGCAGTGAAGGGACAGGGGTGGCTAATGAAAAACTGTTTTTT	CASSEGTGVANEKLFF
-	TRBJ2-3	-	TRBV5-1	TGCGCCAGCAGCTTGGGTGGGAGGGATACGCAGTATTTT	CASSLGGRDTQYF
once	TRBJ1-5	-	TRBV4-1	TGCGCCAGCAGCCAAGCTGTGGTAGGGGGACAGCCCCAGCATTTT	CASSQAVVGGQPQHF
-	TRBJ1-5	TRBD1	TRBV5-5	TGTGCCAGCAGCTTGGGACAGGGTGGCGTGCCCCAGCATTTT	CASSLGQGGVPQHF
-	TRBJ1-5	-	TRBV24-1	TGTGCCACCAGTGGAAAACAGGGAGGGAACAATCAGCCCCAGCATTTT	CATSGKQGGNNQPQHF
once	TRBJ1-3	TRBD1	TRBV4-3	TGCGCCAGCAGCCAGGGACAGGCTGGAAACACCATATATTTT	CASSQGQAGNTIYF
-	TRBJ2-2	TRBD2	TRBV10-1	TGCGCCAGCAGTCTTGGACTAGCGGGGAACACCGGGGAGCTGTTTTTT	CASSLGLAGNTGELFF
-	TRBJ2-7	-	TRBV28	TGTGCCAGCAGCCCACGGGTTGGGGAGCAGTACTTC	CASSPRVGEQYF
-	TRBJ1-2	-	TRBV19	TGTGCCAGTAGTATTGGTGGGAGCCGAGGTGGCTACACCTTC	CASSIGGSRGGYTF
-	TRBJ1-2	-	TRBV9	TGTGCCAGCAGCGTGATGACAGGAAATTTCGGGGGCTACACCTTC	CASSVMTGNFGGYTF
-	TRBJ1-2	-	TRBV27	TGTGCCAGCAAACTGGACAGAAACTATGGCTACACCTTC	CASKLDRNYGYTF
few	TRBJ2-7	TRBD1	TRBV3-1/TRBV3-2	TGTGCCAGCAGCCAAGTAGGGGCAGGGGGAAGGGGTTGGAAAGAGCAGTACTTC	CASSQVGAGGRGWKEQYF
-	TRBJ1-2	-	TRBV9	TGTGCCAGCAGCGTCGTGGAGAGTGGAGGCTATGGCTACACCTTC	CASSVVESGGYGYTF
-	TRBJ2-5	-	TRBV16	TGTGCCAGCAGCCAATCAGCAATTTATCAAGAGACCCAGTACTTC	CASSQSAIYQETQYF
once	TRBJ1-6	-	TRBV6-5	TGTGCCAGCAGTTACTCGACGGGGGGCAGGGATTCACCCCTCCACTTT	CASSYSTGGRDSPLHF
-	TRBJ2-7	-	TRBV20-1	TGCAGTGCTAGGGCTGGTTACGAGCAGTACTTC	CSARAGYEQYF
-	TRBJ2-3	-	TRBV5-4	TGTGCCAGCAGCTTGGAGCAGGGCACAGATACGCAGTATTTT	CASSLEQGTDTQYF
-	TRBJ2-2	TRBD2	TRBV6-2/TRBV6-3	TGTGCCAGCAGTTACTCGAAGGGACTAGTGGGGAACACCGGGGAGCTGTTTTTT	CASSYSKGLVGNTGELFF